This T cell receptor beta chain appears in the sequencing data of a study of T cell responses to AZD1222 COVID-19 vaccine. Study overall: Recipients boosted at about 4 weeks or about 12 weeks are pooled.

Trimming shortened V by 1 base and J by 1 base, and 16 bases separated the two germline ends. This CDR3 is 18 amino acids long. Germline V gene sequence: CDR1 LGHDT, CDR2 YNNKEL (reference sequence). Sequenced by immunoSEQ multiplex PCR; TCRdb stores in-frame clones only, minus some. The sample records 140,000 to 150,000 clones, roughly 91% being singletons. This clone appeared once. This TCR was recovered from an adult in good health. This rearrangement joins TRBV3-1 (or the pseudogene TRBV3-2) to TRBJ1-4; TRBD1 is a possible D gene (6 bases). This material consisted of peripheral blood, taken on day 0 of AZD1222 vaccination. CDR3 loop: CASSQVRGGGITNEKLFF. The CDR3 DNA follows: TGTGCCAGCAGCCAAGTTAGGGGGGGAGGAATAACTAATGAAAAACTGTTTTTT.